These 20 T cell receptor beta chains were all obtained from the same sample, sequenced in a study of cytomegalovirus exposure and HLA in healthy donors. In the PCR, 60 Vbeta and 13 Jbeta primers were used. Profiling relied on immunoSEQ multiplex PCR, and the TCRdb table lists in-frame clones only, not all of them. The sample holds 120,000 to 150,000 clones, about 73% seen once. What was sequenced was PBMCs. The receptor source for this set is a man between 35 and 55 years old in good health and CMV-seropositive.

There are a few counts of this clone. Different DNA sequences within this sample yield the same CDR3. This rearrangement joins TRBV9 to TRBJ2-7; perhaps TRBD1 as D (6 bases). Per the germline V gene, CDR1 is SGDLS and CDR2 is YYNGEE. This CDR3 contains 17 residues. V was clipped by 0 bases and J by 1 base, with 17 bases between them. In DNA, the CDR3 is TGTGCCAGCAGCGTAGGGTCAGGGGCAGGTAGTTCCTACGAGCAGTACTTC. This encodes CASSVGSGAGSSYEQYF.

This chain joins TRBV19 and TRBJ1-2; TRBD1 is a possible D gene (6 bases). This CDR3 has 15 residues. Germline CDR1 is LNHDA and CDR2 is SQIVND (reference sequence). Trimming took 7 bases from V and 3 from J, leaving 18 bases between them. Here the CDR3 DNA reads TGTGCCAGTATAAATAGCGGGTCAGGGGACTATGGCTACACCTTC. Its protein product is CASINSGSGDYGYTF.

The V gene is TRBV4-2, the J gene TRBJ1-2; D remains unclear. This CDR3 has 13 amino acids. Trimming removed 1 base at V and 8 bases at J, with 11 bases between. Looked up from germline, CDR1 is LGHNA and CDR2 is YNFKEQ. As DNA, the CDR3 is TGTGCCAGCAGCCAAGTGTCGAGGGAGGGCTACACCTTC. As protein: CASSQVSREGYTF.

This clone has a handful of counts. This chain joins TRBV30 and TRBJ1-1; the D gene is possibly TRBD1 (5 bases). Germline CDR1 and CDR2: GTSNPN and SVGIG (reference sequence). Trimming pared 3 bases from V and 4 bases from J, leaving 15 bases between. The CDR3 runs 14 residues. This CDR3 is CAWRGPGWGTEAFF. Here the CDR3 DNA reads TGTGCCTGGAGAGGGCCAGGGTGGGGCACTGAAGCTTTCTTT.

The rearrangement uses TRBV7-9 and TRBJ2-3, with 15 bases matching TRBD2. This CDR3 comprises 19 residues. Trimming at V came to 6 bases and at J to 1 base, leaving 11 bases not matched to a gene. Germline values: CDR1 SEHNR, CDR2 FQNEAQ (reference sequence). This chain's CDR3 is CASSLRPGLAGGRTDTQYF. The CDR3 bases are TGTGCCAGCAGTCTCCGACCGGGACTAGCGGGAGGACGCACAGATACGCAGTATTTT.

J is TRBJ2-2 and V is TRBV12-2; TRBD2 is the table's D call and was not checked against the DNA. TRBV12-2 is recorded as a pseudogene. CDR3 size: 19 residues. CDR3 coding DNA: TGTGCAAGTCGCTTAGATGGCCCACTCTCCCCACTAAACACCGGGGAGCTGTTTTTT. Its protein product is CASRLDGPLSPLNTGELFF.

J is TRBJ2-3 and V is TRBV13; D may be TRBD1 (6 bases). Trimming removed 5 bases at V and 2 bases at J, with 17 bases between. The germline V gene encodes CDR1 PRHDT and CDR2 FYEKMQ (reference sequence). CDR3 length equals 16 residues. The CDR3 reads CASSGRQVWDTDTQYF. Written as DNA, the CDR3 is TGTGCCAGCAGCGGACGACAGGTGTGGGACACAGATACGCAGTATTTT.

This chain joins TRBV7-8 and TRBJ2-7; 7 bases match TRBD2. With V trimmed by 1 base and J by 5 bases, 14 bases remained unmatched. This CDR3 region has 17 residues. The germline CDR1 and CDR2 sequences are SGHVS and FQNEAQ. This chain's CDR3 is CASSLVWGRAPLNEQYF. The CDR3 region has the DNA TGTGCCAGCAGCTTAGTTTGGGGGAGGGCCCCATTGAACGAGCAGTACTTC.

The rearrangement uses TRBV30 and TRBJ2-7, with 9 bases matching TRBD1. V lost 4 bases and J lost 2; bases outside the gene matches: 12. This CDR3 has 16 amino acids. Germline values: CDR1 GTSNPN, CDR2 SVGIG (reference sequence). The CDR3 is CAWNTGPGQGPYEQYF. Written as DNA, the CDR3 is TGTGCCTGGAACACCGGACCGGGACAGGGCCCCTACGAGCAGTACTTC.

The table lists this clone with a few counts. CDR3 sequence reads: CASSFRSIRATTGGYNEQFF. In DNA, the CDR3 is TGTGCCAGCAGTTTCCGGAGCATTAGGGCTACCACGGGAGGCTACAATGAGCAGTTCTTC. The genes are TRBV27 and TRBJ2-1; 7 bases match TRBD2. Unmatched junction bases numbered 20, after V lost 3 bases and J lost 3 bases. This CDR3 region has 20 residues. Per the germline V gene, CDR1 is MNHEY and CDR2 is SMNVEV (reference sequence).

CDR3 sequence: CASAIELANYGYTF. CDR3 in DNA: TGTGCCAGCGCTATAGAGTTAGCTAACTATGGCTACACCTTC. The chain combines TRBV6-1 with TRBJ1-2; D ambiguous. Germline V gene lookup returns CDR1 MNHNS and CDR2 SASEGT. CDR3 length: 14 residues. Deletions cut 8 bases from V and 0 bases from J, with 13 bases between.

In its sample, this clone was seen once. The chain combines TRBV4-3 with TRBJ2-7, with D perhaps matching TRBD1 (6 bases). Trimming stripped 3 bases from V and 5 bases from J, with 14 bases between. This CDR3 comprises 14 residues. Germline CDR1 reads LGHNA; CDR2 reads YSLEER. CDR3 protein: CASSHRWGPDEQYF. CDR3 in DNA: TGCGCCAGCAGCCACCGCTGGGGGCCCGACGAGCAGTACTTC.

This clone has just one count. The gene calls are TRBV7-8 and TRBJ2-1, with 14 positions matching TRBD2. This CDR3 region has 15 residues. CDR1 is SGHVS and CDR2 is FQNEAQ in the germline V gene. After removal of 3 bases from V and 10 bases from J, the junction contained 5 bases not matched to a gene. The CDR3 bases are TGTGCCAGCAGCTTGAAGGGACTAGCGGGAGACGAGCAGTTCTTC. Amino acids: CASSLKGLAGDEQFF.

This chain joins TRBV5-1 and TRBJ2-1; possible D gene TRBD1, 6 bases. The CDR3 runs 14 residues. V shed 0 bases and J shed 7 bases, with 11 bases lying between them. CDR1 SGHRS and CDR2 YFSETQ come from the germline V gene. CDR3 region: CASSLVPGVNEQFF. CDR3 sequence (DNA): TGCGCCAGCAGCTTGGTGCCAGGGGTAAATGAGCAGTTCTTC. The full variable domain, completed using reference TRBV5-1 and TRBJ2-1, is KAGVTQTPRYLIKTRGQQVTLSCSPISGHRSVSWYQQTPGQGLQFLFEYFSETQRNKGNFPGRFSGRQFSNSRSEMNVSTLELGDSALYLCASSLVPGVNEQFFGPGTRLTVL.

The chain combines TRBV7-7 with TRBJ2-5, with 8 bases identical to TRBD2. Germline V CDR1 and CDR2: SSHAT, FNYEAQ (reference sequence). Trimming cost V 5 bases and J 10 bases; bases outside gene matches: 15. The CDR3 consists of 15 residues. The CDR3 spells CASSPREGSTSIQYF. For the CDR3, the DNA is TGTGCCAGCAGCCCTCGGGAGGGCTCAACTTCTATCCAGTACTTC.

The chain combines TRBV6-4 with TRBJ2-3; D gene unclear. V was trimmed by 5 bases and J by 2 bases, leaving 17 bases between them. The V gene's germline CDR1 is MRHNA and CDR2 SNTAGT. The length of the CDR3 is 16 residues. The DNA for the CDR3 is TGTGCCAGCAGTTCCCACCGGTTGCGGTACACAGATACGCAGTATTTT. Translated, it gives CASSSHRLRYTDTQYF.

The chain links TRBV10-2 to TRBJ2-7; a weak D match, TRBD1 (5 bases). Germline V gene data show CDR1 as WSHSY and CDR2 as SAAADI. This CDR3 contains 12 residues. With 9 bases removed from V and 5 bases from J, the gap between germline ends came to 14 bases. The CDR3 nucleotides are TGCGCCAGTTCTGGGGCAGACGACGAGCAGTACTTC. As protein: CASSGADDEQYF.

The chain combines TRBV25-1 with TRBJ1-1; D is unresolved. The CDR3 extends over 12 amino acids. Germline lookup yields CDR1 MGHDK and CDR2 SYGVNS. V was cut by 2 bases and J by 1 base, with 2 bases left in between. The CDR3: CASSEQNTEAFF. The CDR3 DNA sequence: TGTGCCAGCAGTGAACAGAACACTGAAGCTTTCTTT. The entire variable domain, with the rest obtained from reference TRBV25-1 and TRBJ1-1, is as follows: EADIYQTPRYLVIGTGKKITLECSQTMGHDKMYWYQQDPGMELHLIHYSYGVNSTEKGDLSSESTVSRIRTEHFPLTLESARPSHTSQYLCASSEQNTEAFFGQGTRLTVV.

The rearrangement joins TRBV18 to TRBJ1-1; TRBD1 is a possible D gene (5 bases). The germline V gene has CDR1 KGHSH and CDR2 LQKENI. Trimming cost V 2 bases and J 4 bases, with 11 bases left between them. The CDR3 consists of 14 residues. The CDR3 nucleotides are TGTGCCAGCTCACCAAATCAGGGATCCACTGAAGCTTTCTTT. Protein: CASSPNQGSTEAFF.

The chain recombines TRBV18 with TRBJ2-1, with D possibly TRBD2 on 6 matching bases. Trimming removed 0 bases at V and 4 bases at J, with 13 bases between. The CDR3 spans 16 residues. Germline loops: CDR1 KGHSH, CDR2 LQKENI. Written as DNA, the CDR3 is TGTGCCAGCTCACCACCGGGCATGGCGGGGTACAATGAGCAGTTCTTC. It translates to CASSPPGMAGYNEQFF.